This paragraph reports one TCR beta chain. Other DNA sequences in this sample translate to the same CDR3. Trimming removed 6 bases from V and 4 bases from J, with 10 bases in between. The CDR3 is 11 residues long. CDR1 and CDR2 (germline): SQVTM, ANQGSEA. This record belongs to a study of blood T cell repertoires in COVID-19. Study details: The study drew acute and convalescent COVID-19 samples from the United States, Italy and Spain.

Original processing notes: Using reference gene primer amplification, nucleated cell counts were estimated. Generated by immunoSEQ multiplex PCR, the TCRdb table keeps only in-frame clones and is missing some. That table furnishes V, J and clone size, whereas the DNA furnished D and trimming. The data hold fewer than 400,000 clones, with roughly 86% observed a single time. Those enrolled, adults aged 18 to 89 years, came from 25 or so US areas. Participant reports of clinical history set cohort assignment. V is TRBV29-1 and J is TRBJ2-7; a possible D gene is TRBD2 (6 bases). Sequencing input: PBMCs or T cells enriched from blood (not recorded which). This TCR derives from a woman in her 30s who had recovered from COVID-19. The CDR3 here is CSVGGGYEQYF. CDR3 in DNA: TGCAGCGTGGGGGGTGGTTACGAGCAGTACTTC.